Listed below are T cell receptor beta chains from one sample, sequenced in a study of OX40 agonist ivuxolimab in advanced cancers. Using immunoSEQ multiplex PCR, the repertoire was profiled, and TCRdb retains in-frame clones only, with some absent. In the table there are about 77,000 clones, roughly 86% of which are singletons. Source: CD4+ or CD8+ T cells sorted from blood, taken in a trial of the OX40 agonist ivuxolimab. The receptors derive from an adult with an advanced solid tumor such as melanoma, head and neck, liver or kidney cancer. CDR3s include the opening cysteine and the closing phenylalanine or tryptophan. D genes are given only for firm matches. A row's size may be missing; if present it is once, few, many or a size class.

cdr3_aa: CAGQTGGEEKLFF; cdr3_nt: TGTGCCGGGCAGACAGGGGGCGAGGAAAAACTGTTTTTT; clone_size: -; v_call: TRBV6-5; d_call: TRBD1; j_call: TRBJ1-4
cdr3_aa: CASSLIQETQYF; cdr3_nt: TGTGCCAGCAGCTTAATCCAAGAGACCCAGTACTTC; clone_size: once; v_call: TRBV7-2; d_call: -; j_call: TRBJ2-5
cdr3_aa: CASMDRGTETQYF; cdr3_nt: TGTGCCAGTATGGACAGGGGGACGGAGACCCAGTACTTC; clone_size: -; v_call: TRBV19; d_call: TRBD1; j_call: TRBJ2-5
cdr3_aa: CASSLGSGTYNEQFF; cdr3_nt: TGTGCCAGCTCACTAGGGTCGGGAACCTACAATGAGCAGTTCTTC; clone_size: few; v_call: TRBV18; d_call: -; j_call: TRBJ2-1
cdr3_aa: CASSSLGGTGSPLHF; cdr3_nt: TGTGCCAGCAGCTCCCTAGGTGGGACTGGTTCACCCCTCCACTTT; clone_size: few; v_call: TRBV7-6; d_call: -; j_call: TRBJ1-6
cdr3_aa: CASSRGQAQNTEAFF; cdr3_nt: TGTGCCAGCAGCCGGGGGCAAGCCCAAAACACTGAAGCTTTCTTT; clone_size: -; v_call: TRBV7-6; d_call: -; j_call: TRBJ1-1
cdr3_aa: CASSLAPGQVHETQYF; cdr3_nt: TGCGCCAGCAGCTTGGCTCCAGGGCAGGTTCACGAGACCCAGTACTTC; clone_size: -; v_call: TRBV5-1; d_call: -; j_call: TRBJ2-5
cdr3_aa: CASSPGQGARDTIYF; cdr3_nt: TGCGCCAGCAGCCCGGGACAGGGGGCGAGGGACACCATATATTTT; clone_size: few; v_call: TRBV4-1; d_call: TRBD1; j_call: TRBJ1-3
cdr3_aa: CASSLLGQTADTQYF; cdr3_nt: TGTGCCAGCAGCTTATTAGGACAGACGGCAGATACGCAGTATTTT; clone_size: -; v_call: TRBV7-2; d_call: -; j_call: TRBJ2-3
cdr3_aa: CASSSGPVTGELFF; cdr3_nt: TGTGCCAGCAGCAGCGGACCCGTCACCGGGGAGCTGTTTTTT; clone_size: -; v_call: TRBV7-9; d_call: -; j_call: TRBJ2-2
cdr3_aa: CASSHPGTGGVKKTQYF; cdr3_nt: TGCGCCAGCAGTCACCCGGGGACAGGGGGCGTCAAAAAGACCCAGTACTTC; clone_size: once; v_call: TRBV23-1; d_call: TRBD1; j_call: TRBJ2-5
cdr3_aa: CASSLQGARYGYTF; cdr3_nt: TGTGCCAGCAGTTTACAGGGGGCGAGATATGGCTACACCTTC; clone_size: -; v_call: TRBV28; d_call: TRBD1; j_call: TRBJ1-2
cdr3_aa: CASSDHQETQYF; cdr3_nt: TGTGCCAGCAGTGATCATCAAGAGACCCAGTACTTC; clone_size: -; v_call: TRBV25-1; d_call: -; j_call: TRBJ2-5
cdr3_aa: CASSPYLAGYNEQFF; cdr3_nt: TGTGCCAGCTCACCATACTTAGCGGGGTACAATGAGCAGTTCTTC; clone_size: once; v_call: TRBV18; d_call: TRBD2; j_call: TRBJ2-1
cdr3_aa: CASSVTGRGEKLFF; cdr3_nt: TGTGCCAGCAGTGTCACGGGACGAGGTGAAAAACTGTTTTTT; clone_size: -; v_call: TRBV2; d_call: -; j_call: TRBJ1-4
cdr3_aa: CASSLRATQETQYF; cdr3_nt: TGCGCCAGCAGCTTGCGGGCGACCCAAGAGACCCAGTACTTC; clone_size: -; v_call: TRBV5-1; d_call: -; j_call: TRBJ2-5
cdr3_aa: CAWSVGQGRTQYF; cdr3_nt: TGTGCCTGGAGTGTAGGACAGGGGAGGACCCAGTACTTC; clone_size: -; v_call: TRBV30; d_call: TRBD1; j_call: TRBJ2-5
cdr3_aa: CASSFRSGPGNTIYF; cdr3_nt: TGTGCCAGCAGCTTTAGGTCTGGACCTGGAAACACCATATATTTT; clone_size: -; v_call: TRBV7-2; d_call: -; j_call: TRBJ1-3
cdr3_aa: CASSIPDTGALGYTF; cdr3_nt: TGTGCCAGTAGTATTCCCGACACGGGAGCTCTTGGCTACACCTTC; clone_size: once; v_call: TRBV19; d_call: -; j_call: TRBJ1-2
cdr3_aa: CASSPTGAQYGYTF; cdr3_nt: TGCGCCAGCAGCCCAACAGGGGCCCAATATGGCTACACCTTC; clone_size: -; v_call: TRBV5-1; d_call: TRBD1; j_call: TRBJ1-2
cdr3_aa: CASSFGGGSGYTF; cdr3_nt: TGCGCCAGCAGCTTCGGGGGAGGGAGCGGCTACACCTTC; clone_size: -; v_call: TRBV5-1; d_call: -; j_call: TRBJ1-2
cdr3_aa: CAISELGRTEGYGYTF; cdr3_nt: TGTGCCATCAGTGAGTTAGGTCGGACAGAGGGCTATGGCTACACCTTC; clone_size: -; v_call: TRBV10-3; d_call: -; j_call: TRBJ1-2
cdr3_aa: CASSKTGGFYGYTF; cdr3_nt: TGTGCCAGCAGCAAAACAGGGGGCTTCTATGGCTACACCTTC; clone_size: -; v_call: TRBV5-6; d_call: TRBD1; j_call: TRBJ1-2
cdr3_aa: CASNLIGSSDTQYF; cdr3_nt: TGTGCCAGTAACCTTATCGGTAGCTCAGATACGCAGTATTTT; clone_size: -; v_call: TRBV19; d_call: -; j_call: TRBJ2-3
cdr3_aa: CASSPTSGEQYF; cdr3_nt: TGTGCCAGCAGTCCTACTAGCGGCGAGCAGTACTTC; clone_size: -; v_call: TRBV6-6; d_call: TRBD2; j_call: TRBJ2-7
cdr3_aa: CASSLSGGGGKNIQYF; cdr3_nt: TGTGCCAGCAGTCTCAGCGGGGGAGGGGGCAAAAACATTCAGTACTTC; clone_size: -; v_call: TRBV28; d_call: TRBD2; j_call: TRBJ2-4
cdr3_aa: CASSPDGTGANVLTF; cdr3_nt: TGCGCCAGCAGCCCGGACGGTACTGGGGCCAACGTCCTGACTTTC; clone_size: -; v_call: TRBV5-1; d_call: -; j_call: TRBJ2-6
cdr3_aa: CASSLWPGITGELFF; cdr3_nt: TGTGCCAGCAGTTTATGGCCAGGTATTACCGGGGAGCTGTTTTTT; clone_size: once; v_call: TRBV28; d_call: -; j_call: TRBJ2-2
cdr3_aa: CASRSGTGVLRNSPLHF; cdr3_nt: TGCGCCAGCAGGAGTGGGACAGGGGTTCTTCGGAATTCACCCCTCCACTTT; clone_size: -; v_call: TRBV5-1; d_call: TRBD1; j_call: TRBJ1-6
cdr3_aa: CASSLRAGEANTGELFF; cdr3_nt: TGTGCCAGCAGCTTAAGGGCAGGGGAGGCGAACACCGGGGAGCTGTTTTTT; clone_size: -; v_call: TRBV11-3; d_call: -; j_call: TRBJ2-2
cdr3_aa: CASSEAHGGGNTQYF; cdr3_nt: TGTGCCAGCAGTGAAGCGCACGGGGGGGGGAATACGCAGTATTTT; clone_size: -; v_call: TRBV2; d_call: TRBD2; j_call: TRBJ2-3
cdr3_aa: CASSQTAGNTEAFF; cdr3_nt: TGCGCCAGCAGCCAGACCGCAGGGAACACTGAAGCTTTCTTT; clone_size: -; v_call: TRBV5-1; d_call: -; j_call: TRBJ1-1
cdr3_aa: CASSLLINTEAFF; cdr3_nt: TGTGCCAGCAGCTTACTGATCAACACTGAAGCTTTCTTT; clone_size: once; v_call: TRBV7-2; d_call: -; j_call: TRBJ1-1
cdr3_aa: CASSSRPRFRSGNTIYF; cdr3_nt: TGTGCCAGCAGTTCTAGGCCTAGGTTCCGCTCTGGAAACACCATATATTTT; clone_size: -; v_call: TRBV2; d_call: -; j_call: TRBJ1-3
cdr3_aa: CASSIRPAPGQGFTFEQYF; cdr3_nt: TGTGCCAGTAGTATTCGACCCGCGCCGGGACAGGGGTTTACTTTCGAGCAGTACTTC; clone_size: -; v_call: TRBV19; d_call: TRBD1; j_call: TRBJ2-7
cdr3_aa: CASSDHLGLAGGGPWYF; cdr3_nt: TGTGCCAGCAGTGACCATCTTGGACTAGCGGGAGGTGGTCCGTGGTATTTT; clone_size: once; v_call: TRBV25-1; d_call: TRBD2; j_call: TRBJ2-3
cdr3_aa: CASKFMGLAEETQYF; cdr3_nt: TGTGCCAGCAAGTTTATGGGCCTAGCGGAAGAGACCCAGTACTTC; clone_size: -; v_call: TRBV27; d_call: TRBD2; j_call: TRBJ2-5
cdr3_aa: CASSGGSTDTQYF; cdr3_nt: TGCGCCAGCAGCGGGGGAAGCACAGATACGCAGTATTTT; clone_size: -; v_call: TRBV5-1; d_call: -; j_call: TRBJ2-3
cdr3_aa: CASSSGRVGSYNEQFF; cdr3_nt: TGCGCCAGCAGCTCGGGCAGGGTTGGCTCCTACAATGAGCAGTTCTTC; clone_size: -; v_call: TRBV5-1; d_call: -; j_call: TRBJ2-1
cdr3_aa: CSGSLRGLTEAFF; cdr3_nt: TGCAGCGGTAGCCTTCGGGGGCTCACTGAAGCTTTCTTT; clone_size: -; v_call: TRBV29-1; d_call: -; j_call: TRBJ1-1
cdr3_aa: CASSASGHGKQPQHF; cdr3_nt: TGTGCCAGCAGTGCTTCCGGCCACGGAAAACAGCCCCAGCATTTT; clone_size: -; v_call: TRBV28; d_call: -; j_call: TRBJ1-5
cdr3_aa: CASSLSDRPRDGYTF; cdr3_nt: TGTGCCAGCAGTTTATCCGACAGGCCCCGGGATGGCTACACCTTC; clone_size: -; v_call: TRBV28; d_call: -; j_call: TRBJ1-2
cdr3_aa: CASSPKIQETQYF; cdr3_nt: TGTGCCAGCTCACCCAAGATTCAAGAGACCCAGTACTTC; clone_size: -; v_call: TRBV18; d_call: -; j_call: TRBJ2-5
cdr3_aa: CASSLEGIGGEQYF; cdr3_nt: TGTGCCAGCAGCTTGGAGGGTATTGGGGGCGAGCAGTACTTC; clone_size: -; v_call: TRBV5-4; d_call: -; j_call: TRBJ2-7
cdr3_aa: CASSSQGKDQPQHF; cdr3_nt: TGTGCCAGCTCCTCCCAGGGTAAAGATCAGCCCCAGCATTTT; clone_size: -; v_call: TRBV18; d_call: -; j_call: TRBJ1-5
cdr3_aa: CASMVPGGHGELFF; cdr3_nt: TGTGCCAGCATGGTCCCAGGGGGGCACGGGGAGCTGTTTTTT; clone_size: -; v_call: TRBV28; d_call: -; j_call: TRBJ2-2
cdr3_aa: CASSLGVAGASYNEQFF; cdr3_nt: TGCGCCAGCAGCTTGGGGGTGGCGGGGGCCTCCTACAATGAGCAGTTCTTC; clone_size: -; v_call: TRBV5-1; d_call: -; j_call: TRBJ2-1
cdr3_aa: CATSLRDHGSGELFF; cdr3_nt: TGCGCCACCTCGTTACGGGATCACGGTAGCGGGGAGCTGTTTTTT; clone_size: once; v_call: TRBV10-1; d_call: -; j_call: TRBJ2-2
cdr3_aa: CASSLVGLASGGRETQYF; cdr3_nt: TGTGCCAGCAGTTTGGTGGGGCTGGCGTCGGGAGGTCGTGAGACCCAGTACTTC; clone_size: -; v_call: TRBV27; d_call: TRBD2; j_call: TRBJ2-5
cdr3_aa: CASSNRGFYGYTF; cdr3_nt: TGTGCCAGTAGCAATCGGGGGTTCTATGGCTACACCTTC; clone_size: -; v_call: TRBV19; d_call: -; j_call: TRBJ1-2
cdr3_aa: CASSQGLAGPGELFF; cdr3_nt: TGTGCCAGCAGCCAGGGACTAGCGGGCCCCGGGGAGCTGTTTTTT; clone_size: once; v_call: TRBV6-1; d_call: TRBD2; j_call: TRBJ2-2
cdr3_aa: CASTPKDRGNYGYTF; cdr3_nt: TGTGCCAGCACCCCTAAGGACAGGGGTAACTATGGCTACACCTTC; clone_size: -; v_call: TRBV28; d_call: TRBD1; j_call: TRBJ1-2
cdr3_aa: CATRRPQGLVNEQFF; cdr3_nt: TGTGCCACCCGTAGGCCTCAGGGACTGGTCAATGAGCAGTTCTTC; clone_size: -; v_call: TRBV2; d_call: -; j_call: TRBJ2-1
cdr3_aa: CASSQRGTSGYTDTQYF; cdr3_nt: TGTGCCAGCAGCCAGCGTGGGACTAGCGGATACACAGATACGCAGTATTTT; clone_size: -; v_call: TRBV4-2; d_call: TRBD2; j_call: TRBJ2-3
cdr3_aa: CASSFDIHSNQPQHF; cdr3_nt: TGTGCCAGCAGCTTTGATATCCATAGCAATCAGCCCCAGCATTTT; clone_size: -; v_call: TRBV12-1; d_call: -; j_call: TRBJ1-5
cdr3_aa: CASRGHTNEAFF; cdr3_nt: TGTGCCAGCAGGGGACACACCAACGAAGCTTTCTTT; clone_size: few; v_call: TRBV27; d_call: -; j_call: TRBJ1-1